Sequencing of this T cell receptor (beta chain) was carried out in a study of T cells in Graves' hyperthyroidism and ophthalmopathy. Germline V lookup: CDR1 SGHDT, CDR2 YYEEEE. The V end lost 4 bases, the J end lost 1 base, and 26 bases lay between the germline ends. The CDR3 is made up of 19 amino acids. Amplified TCR beta CDR3 regions came from RNA transcripts. In the first-round RT-PCR of the TCR CDR3, the HTBI primer set was used. TCRdb passed the multiplex PCR reads through MiXCR, listing each CDR3 protein once. The data show hundreds of thousands of distinct CDR3 sequences, roughly 13% seen once.

The chain has TRBV5-6 and TRBJ1-2; D is unclear. The sequenced material came from blood. The source of this sequence is a woman aged 18-30 years with Graves' hyperthyroidism. CDR3 region: CASSPSGRQAVLRNYGYTF. The DNA for the CDR3 is TGTGCCAGCAGCCCTTCCGGTCGTCAGGCCGTACTCCGTAACTATGGCTACACCTTC.